The present entry profiles one T cell receptor beta chain with its context. The protocol was immunoSEQ multiplex PCR, while the TCRdb copy is restricted to in-frame clones and leaves out a portion. The sample yields 100,000 to 120,000 clones, 65% to 90% seen once. This record belongs to a study of blood T cell repertoires in COVID-19. About the research overall: The samples span acute and convalescent COVID-19 from the United States, Italy and Spain.

Germline V CDR1 and CDR2: MGHRA, YSYEKL. CDR3 length: 14 amino acids. The germline V and J ends were trimmed by 1 base and 4 bases, with 11 bases remaining between them. The clonotype originates from a woman aged 55-70 years with acute or convalescent COVID-19. Sequencing input: peripheral blood. The chain couples TRBV4-1 to TRBJ2-7; TRBD1 might be the D (5 bases). CDR3 loop: CASSQGAAGYEQYF. In DNA form, the CDR3 reads TGCGCCAGCAGCCAAGGGGCAGCAGGGTACGAGCAGTACTTC.